This passage covers 19 T cell receptor beta chains from one sample sequenced in a study of cytomegalovirus exposure and HLA in healthy donors. PCR involved 60 Vbeta and 13 Jbeta primers. Data came from immunoSEQ multiplex PCR; TCRdb stores just in-frame clones and leaves some out. In the table there are roughly 170,000 clones, over 80% of which are singletons. The specimen sequenced was PBMCs. The receptors come from a woman in her forties or fifties in good health and CMV-seropositive.

V gene TRBV2 combines with J gene TRBJ1-2, with a weak D call TRBD1 (5 bases). Trimming removed 3 bases at V and 5 bases at J, with 13 bases between. Germline CDR1 and CDR2: SNHLY and FYNNEI. The length of the CDR3 is 14 residues. The CDR3 sequence is CASSERQGGYGYTF. In DNA form, the CDR3 reads TGTGCCAGCAGTGAGCGGCAGGGTGGGTATGGCTACACCTTC.

The rearrangement uses TRBV6-5 and TRBJ1-2; D call uncertain. V was trimmed by 5 bases and J by 4 bases, leaving 11 bases between them. This CDR3 region has 13 residues. Germline CDR1 MNHEY, CDR2 SVGAGI. CDR3 in amino acids: CASSVPGSYGYTF. DNA for the CDR3: TGTGCCAGCAGTGTCCCCGGGAGCTATGGCTACACCTTC.

This clone has a single count. The chain recombines TRBV29-1 with TRBJ2-3; maybe TRBD2 (7 bases). The CDR3 has 14 amino acids. Germline V gene lookup returns CDR1 SQVTM and CDR2 ANQGSEA. The V end was cut by 7 bases, the J end by 0 bases, with 14 bases between. The CDR3 region has the DNA TGCAGCGGGGGGAGGGGGGCCAGCACAGATACGCAGTATTTT. Its translation is CSGGRGASTDTQYF.

V usage is TRBV6-5 and J usage is TRBJ2-3; D is perhaps TRBD1 (5 bases). This CDR3 has 10 residues. Germline CDR1 is MNHEY and CDR2 is SVGAGI. V was cut by 11 bases and J by 3 bases, with 6 bases left in between. The CDR3 DNA reads TGTGCCTCAGGGACAGATACGCAGTATTTT. The encoded protein is CASGTDTQYF.

The chain is built from TRBV11-2 and TRBJ1-2, with a tentative D call TRBD1 (5 bases). The V and J ends lost 0 bases and 4 bases respectively, with 12 bases between them. Germline V gene data show CDR1 as SGHAT and CDR2 as FQNNGV. CDR3 length: 15 residues. DNA for the CDR3: TGTGCCAGCAGCTTAGATAGCGGGACTTTCTATGGCTACACCTTC. This translates into CASSLDSGTFYGYTF.

This clone was counted once. The CDR3 reads CSVVGIDSVSGANVLTF. CDR3 sequence (DNA): TGCAGCGTGGTTGGGATTGACAGCGTCTCTGGGGCCAACGTCCTGACTTTC. This chain connects TRBV29-1 to TRBJ2-6; D is perhaps TRBD1 (5 bases). The germline gives CDR1 SQVTM, CDR2 ANQGSEA. The CDR3 is made up of 17 amino acids. The V end was cut by 6 bases, the J end by 0 bases, with 18 bases between.

The V call is TRBV7-3, the J call TRBJ2-3; 10 nucleotides line up with TRBD2. J was trimmed by 3 bases and V by 4 bases; bases with no gene match: 4. This CDR3 has 15 residues. Germline loops: CDR1 SGHTA, CDR2 FQGTGA. CDR3 loop: CASSSVAGGTDTQYF. The CDR3 DNA reads TGTGCCAGCAGCTCGGTAGCGGGAGGTACAGATACGCAGTATTTT.

V usage is TRBV5-1 and J usage is TRBJ2-1; 9 bases are shared with TRBD2. The CDR3 consists of 15 residues. CDR1 is SGHRS and CDR2 is YFSETQ in the germline V gene. Losses at the gene ends were 0 bases for V and 5 bases for J; bases not matched to a gene: 3. CDR3 nucleotides: TGCGCCAGCAGCTTGGTAGCGGGGGAAGACAATGAGCAGTTCTTC. Its protein product is CASSLVAGEDNEQFF.

V and J are TRBV5-6 and TRBJ2-1, with 10 bases lining up with TRBD2. There are 15 residues in the CDR3. Trimming took 1 base from V and 7 from J; bases not matched to a gene: 5. CDR1 is SGHDT and CDR2 is YYEEEE in the germline V gene. CDR3: CASSLLAGVVNEQFF. As DNA, the CDR3 is TGTGCCAGCAGCTTGCTAGCGGGGGTTGTGAATGAGCAGTTCTTC.

This chain connects TRBV30 to TRBJ1-4; 9 bases align to TRBD1. V lost 7 bases, J lost 6 bases, and 3 bases stayed unmatched. CDR3 length: 12 residues. Germline lookup yields CDR1 GTSNPN and CDR2 SVGIG (reference sequence). CDR3 protein: CALDRGDEKLFF. The CDR3 DNA reads as TGTGCCTTGGACAGGGGAGATGAAAAACTGTTTTTT.

The chain couples TRBV6-1 to TRBJ1-2; TRBD1 aligns across 9 bases. This CDR3 spans 15 amino acids. The germline CDR1 and CDR2 sequences are MNHNS and SASEGT. V lost 5 bases to trimming and J lost 1 base; unmatched junction nucleotides: 5. The CDR3 nucleotides are TGTGCCAGCAGTCAAGAGACAGGGGGTAACTATGGCTACACCTTC. This translates into CASSQETGGNYGYTF.

The chain employs TRBV6-5 and TRBJ2-7; a weak D match, TRBD1 (6 bases). The ends were cut back, 7 bases at V and 3 bases at J, with 16 bases in the middle. The germline gives CDR1 MNHEY, CDR2 SVGAGI. This CDR3 has 14 amino acids. CDR3 residues: CASTRSIGGYEQYF. CDR3 nucleotide sequence: TGTGCCAGCACGAGGTCAATAGGGGGCTACGAGCAGTACTTC.

This chain links TRBV5-1 with TRBJ1-4; D gene ambiguous. V shed 1 base and J shed 6 bases, with 10 bases lying between them. The CDR3 spans 14 residues. Germline loops: CDR1 SGHRS, CDR2 YFSETQ. This CDR3 is CASSLTLGDEKLFF. CDR3 sequence (DNA): TGCGCCAGCAGCTTGACGCTGGGCGATGAAAAACTGTTTTTT. Full variable domain (remainder filled in from reference TRBV5-1 and TRBJ1-4): KAGVTQTPRYLIKTRGQQVTLSCSPISGHRSVSWYQQTPGQGLQFLFEYFSETQRNKGNFPGRFSGRQFSNSRSEMNVSTLELGDSALYLCASSLTLGDEKLFFGSGTQLSVL.

V and J are TRBV7-9 and TRBJ1-1; weak D call: TRBD1 (5 bases). Deletions cut 10 bases from V and 0 bases from J, with 21 bases between. CDR1 is SEHNR and CDR2 is FQNEAQ in the germline V gene (reference sequence). The CDR3 contains 16 residues. For the CDR3, the DNA is TGTGCCACCTTTAAGCGCCCCGGCAGGGTGAACACTGAAGCTTTCTTT. It encodes CATFKRPGRVNTEAFF.

The J gene is TRBJ1-2, the V gene TRBV27, with TRBD1 matching 8 bases. In germline, CDR1 is MNHEY, CDR2 SMNVEV (reference sequence). V was pared by 5 bases and J by 4 bases, with 9 bases of the junction left unmatched. CDR3 size: 15 residues. Written as DNA, the CDR3 is TGTGCCAGCAGTCGAGGGACAGGAGGAGTCTATGGCTACACCTTC. As protein: CASSRGTGGVYGYTF.

This clone was detected once. This sequence joins TRBV4-1 and TRBJ2-4; 12 positions agree with TRBD2. Germline V CDR1 and CDR2: MGHRA, YSYEKL. The CDR3 contains 21 residues. J gave up 0 bases and V 1 base, and 13 bases lay outside the gene matches. This CDR3 is CASSQVPVTSGRGLAKNIQYF. In DNA, the CDR3 is TGCGCCAGCAGCCAAGTACCTGTGACTAGCGGGAGAGGACTAGCCAAAAACATTCAGTACTTC.

This CDR3 is CASSLEGVSNQPQHF. The CDR3, as DNA: TGCGCCAGCAGCTTGGAGGGAGTTAGCAATCAGCCCCAGCATTTT. The chain uses TRBV5-1 and TRBJ1-5, with no clear D. Germline V lookup: CDR1 SGHRS, CDR2 YFSETQ. The V and J ends lost 0 bases and 0 bases respectively, with 7 bases between them. This CDR3 is built from 15 residues.

The J gene is TRBJ2-6, the V gene TRBV19; D is uncertain. CDR1 and CDR2 (germline): LNHDA, SQIVND (reference sequence). The CDR3 is made up of 16 amino acids. V lost 4 bases, J lost 0 bases, and 10 bases lay in between. The CDR3 loop reads CASSTATISGANVLTF. The DNA for the CDR3 is TGTGCCAGTAGTACGGCTACTATCTCTGGGGCCAACGTCCTGACTTTC.

This clone occurred a few times. The V gene is TRBV28, the J gene TRBJ1-3; D remains unclear. Looked up from germline, CDR1 is MDHEN and CDR2 is SYDVKM. The germline V and J ends were trimmed by 6 bases and 6 bases, with 12 bases remaining between them. The CDR3 is 13 residues long. The CDR3 sequence is CASSQRLLNTIYF. CDR3 sequence (DNA): TGTGCCAGCAGCCAACGCTTACTAAACACCATATATTTT.